These 26 T cell receptor beta chains were sequenced from one sample in a study of shared clonotypes between healthy human individuals. Some clones are missing from TCRdb's copy, which holds only in-frame ones; the method was immunoSEQ multiplex PCR. Seen here are some 2,400,000 clones, approximately 96% observed once, and the top ten hold roughly 0.13%. Sequenced: naive CD4+ T cells sorted from blood. Subset denoted: CD45RA+ positively selected. All receptors come from a man in his late teens or twenties in good health.

This clone was observed a single time. DNA for the CDR3: TGTGCCACCAGCAGAGATCTAGCGGGAGATGAGCAGTTCTTC. This translates into CATSRDLAGDEQFF. The chain couples TRBV15 to TRBJ2-1; 10 positions agree with TRBD2. CDR3 length equals 14 residues. Per the germline V gene, CDR1 is LNHNV and CDR2 is YYDKDF (reference sequence). With V trimmed by 0 bases and J by 8 bases, 1 base remained unmatched. Supplemented by reference TRBV15 and TRBJ2-1, the full variable domain reads DAMVIQNPRYQVTQFGKPVTLSCSQTLNHNVMYWYQQKSSQAPKLLFHYYDKDFNNEADTPDNFQSRRPNTSFCFLDIRSPGLGDTAMYLCATSRDLAGDEQFFGPGTRLTVL.

This sequence joins TRBV9 and TRBJ2-2; maybe TRBD1 (5 bases). Trimming took off 3 bases at V and 2 bases at J, with 17 bases between the two ends. The CDR3 extends over 17 amino acids. Germline loops: CDR1 SGDLS, CDR2 YYNGEE. CDR3 coding DNA: TGTGCCAGCAGCGGGTCCTACAGGCAGGTTAACACCGGGGAGCTGTTTTTT. It encodes CASSGSYRQVNTGELFF.

V and J are TRBV28 and TRBJ2-7, with D tentatively TRBD1 (6 bases). The ends were cut back, 5 bases at V and 0 bases at J, with 14 bases in the middle. The CDR3 covers 15 residues. Germline CDR1 reads MDHEN; CDR2 reads SYDVKM. This CDR3 reads CASSGGTVGSYEQYF. The CDR3 DNA reads as TGTGCCAGCAGTGGGGGCACAGTCGGCTCCTACGAGCAGTACTTC. Variable domain in full (rest from reference TRBV28 and TRBJ2-7): DVKVTQSSRYLVKRTGEKVFLECVQDMDHENMFWYRQDPGLGLRLIYFSYDVKMKEKGDIPEGYSVSREKKERFSLILESASTNQTSMYLCASSGGTVGSYEQYFGPGTRLTVT.

This chain joins TRBV5-1 and TRBJ2-3; 12 bases map to TRBD2. In germline, CDR1 is SGHRS, CDR2 YFSETQ. Unmatched junction bases numbered 3, after V lost 6 bases and J lost 4 bases. The CDR3 sequence is 14 residues long. CDR3 residues: CASTGLAGADTQYF. The DNA for the CDR3 is TGCGCCAGCACGGGACTAGCGGGTGCAGATACGCAGTATTTT. The full variable domain, completed using reference TRBV5-1 and TRBJ2-3, is KAGVTQTPRYLIKTRGQQVTLSCSPISGHRSVSWYQQTPGQGLQFLFEYFSETQRNKGNFPGRFSGRQFSNSRSEMNVSTLELGDSALYLCASTGLAGADTQYFGPGTRLTVL.

This clone has more than one count but fewer than ten. The DNA for the CDR3 is TGTGCCATCGGAGGACAGACTAATTCACCCCTCCACTTT. Its translation: CAIGGQTNSPLHF. The J gene is TRBJ1-6, the V gene TRBV10-3, with D possibly matching TRBD1 (6 bases). The V and J ends lost 8 bases and 6 bases respectively, with 11 bases between them. The CDR3 is 13 amino acids. Per the germline V gene, CDR1 is ENHRY and CDR2 is SYGVKD.

CDR3 in DNA: TGTGCCAGCAGCTCCGGTCCAGATACGCAGTATTTT. Translating gives CASSSGPDTQYF. This chain connects TRBV11-2 to TRBJ2-3; D unresolved. The CDR3 extends over 12 amino acids. The germline V gene has CDR1 SGHAT and CDR2 FQNNGV. The ends were cut back, 4 bases at V and 4 bases at J, with 6 bases in the middle.

The rearrangement uses TRBV7-2 and TRBJ2-7; D remains ambiguous. This CDR3 spans 11 amino acids. V was trimmed by 5 bases and J by 6 bases, leaving 8 bases between them. CDR1 is SGHTA, CDR2 FQGNSA, per germline. For the CDR3, the DNA is TGTGCCAGCAGCATAACTTTCGAGCAGTACTTC. Translating gives CASSITFEQYF. Together with reference TRBV7-2 and TRBJ2-7, the CDR3 gives the full variable domain: GAGVSQSPSNKVTEKGKDVELRCDPISGHTALYWYRQSLGQGLEFLIYFQGNSAPDKSGLPSDRFSAERTGGSVSTLTIQRTQQEDSAVYLCASSITFEQYFGPGTRLTVT.

V and J are TRBV23-1 and TRBJ1-5; D remains unclear. TRBV23-1 is labeled an ORF, and its function is uncertain. The length of the CDR3 is 16 residues. Trimming took 5 bases from V and 3 from J, leaving 17 bases between them. CDR3 protein: CASSGLEAPNNQPQHF. The CDR3 bases are TGCGCCAGCAGTGGGTTAGAGGCCCCAAACAATCAGCCCCAGCATTTT.

This clone was counted only a few times. The sample carries other DNA sequences with the same CDR3. The chain joins TRBV10-3 to TRBJ1-1; D unresolved. V was pared by 3 bases and J by 0 bases, with 5 bases between. Germline lookup yields CDR1 ENHRY and CDR2 SYGVKD. The CDR3 spans 13 residues. The CDR3 nucleotides read TGTGCCATCAGTGACGGGTTGAACACTGAAGCTTTCTTT. Translated, it gives CAISDGLNTEAFF.

This CDR3 reads CAGKGPSYEQYF. CDR3 sequence (DNA): TGTGCCGGGAAGGGCCCCTCCTACGAGCAGTACTTC. The J gene is TRBJ2-7, the V gene TRBV19; no clear D. V was cut by 11 bases and J by 0 bases, with 11 bases left in between. The CDR3 covers 12 residues. Germline V gene data show CDR1 as LNHDA and CDR2 as SQIVND (reference sequence). The whole variable domain, filled in from reference TRBV19 and TRBJ2-7, reads DGGITQSPKYLFRKEGQNVTLSCEQNLNHDAMYWYRQDPGQGLRLIYYSQIVNDFQKGDIAEGYSVSREKKESFPLTVTSAQKNPTAFYLCAGKGPSYEQYFGPGTRLTVT.

Regarding this clone: Distinct nucleotide sequences in the sample also encode this CDR3. The chain joins TRBV10-3 to TRBJ2-5, with a possible D match to TRBD2 (6 bases). Germline V gives CDR1 ENHRY, CDR2 SYGVKD. The CDR3 length is 14 residues. V lost 0 bases to trimming and J lost 3 bases, with 8 bases between them. CDR3 sequence: CAISESGGKETQYF. CDR3 sequence (DNA): TGTGCCATCAGTGAGTCCGGAGGGAAAGAGACCCAGTACTTC.

The chain employs TRBV18 and TRBJ2-7, with D perhaps TRBD1 or TRBD2 (5 bases each). The V end was cut by 3 bases, the J end by 5 bases, with 11 bases between. Germline V lookup: CDR1 KGHSH, CDR2 LQKENI. CDR3 size: 13 residues. The CDR3 loop reads CASSPLWDHEQYF. The DNA of the CDR3 is TGTGCCAGCTCACCCCTCTGGGACCACGAGCAGTACTTC.

As for this clone: This specimen includes other DNA sequences encoding the same CDR3. The rearrangement links TRBV20-1 to TRBJ2-3; no firm D call. The germline V and J ends were trimmed by 1 base and 4 bases, with 3 bases remaining between them. Germline assignment: CDR1 DFQATT and CDR2 SNEGSKA (reference sequence). The CDR3 length is 11 residues. CDR3: CSARVADTQYF. As DNA, the CDR3 is TGCAGTGCTAGAGTCGCAGATACGCAGTATTTT.

This chain links TRBV6-1 with TRBJ2-6; D not resolved. This CDR3 has 17 amino acids. The germline gives CDR1 MNHNS, CDR2 SASEGT. The V and J ends lost 2 bases and 3 bases respectively, with 14 bases between them. The CDR3 bases are TGTGCCAGCAGTGAACCCATGGGGATTGGTGGGGCCAACGTCCTGACTTTC. It translates to CASSEPMGIGGANVLTF.

The chain recombines TRBV2 with TRBJ2-5; TRBD2 matches 13 bases. The CDR3 spans 17 residues. Germline V gene lookup returns CDR1 SNHLY and CDR2 FYNNEI. V gave up 6 bases and J gave up 1 base; unmatched junction bases: 8. The CDR3 coding sequence is TGTGCCAGCAGCAGACTAGCGGGGGGCCCCACCCAAGAGACCCAGTACTTC. Its protein is CASSRLAGGPTQETQYF.

This sequence joins TRBV4-1 and TRBJ1-6, with TRBD1 matching over 7 bases. The trim removed 0 bases at V and 5 bases at J, leaving 13 bases unmatched. This CDR3 has 19 amino acids. Germline loops: CDR1 MGHRA, CDR2 YSYEKL. The CDR3 sequence is CASSQDRQGVAYHNSPLHF. CDR3 nucleotide sequence: TGCGCCAGCAGCCAAGACAGACAGGGAGTTGCATACCATAATTCACCCCTCCACTTT.

The chain carries TRBV7-2 and TRBJ1-1; D not resolved. The CDR3 is 14 residues long. V shed 2 bases and J shed 0 bases, with 7 bases lying between them. Germline V gene sequence: CDR1 SGHTA, CDR2 FQGNSA. The CDR3 is CASSLQAVNTEAFF. The CDR3 nucleotides read TGTGCCAGCAGCTTACAGGCGGTGAACACTGAAGCTTTCTTT.

This clone was seen once. V gene TRBV19 combines with J gene TRBJ2-7; no clear D gene. V was shortened by 5 bases and J by 2 bases, with 10 bases between the two germline ends. The CDR3 sequence is 13 residues long. Germline CDR1 and CDR2: LNHDA and SQIVND (reference sequence). The chain's CDR3 is CASSLEPAYEQYF. In DNA, the CDR3 is TGTGCCAGTAGTCTCGAACCAGCCTACGAGCAGTACTTC. Full variable domain (outside the CDR3, taken from reference TRBV19 and TRBJ2-7): DGGITQSPKYLFRKEGQNVTLSCEQNLNHDAMYWYRQDPGQGLRLIYYSQIVNDFQKGDIAEGYSVSREKKESFPLTVTSAQKNPTAFYLCASSLEPAYEQYFGPGTRLTVT.

This clone has a handful of counts. This chain links TRBV7-2 with TRBJ1-6; D may be TRBD1 (5 bases). From germline, CDR1 is SGHTA and CDR2 FQGNSA. This CDR3 has 15 amino acids. Trimming took 5 bases from V and 7 from J, leaving 15 bases between them. CDR3 protein: CASSPRGAQNSPLHF. CDR3 DNA: TGTGCCAGCAGCCCCAGAGGGGCTCAGAATTCACCCCTCCACTTT.

The rearrangement joins TRBV30 to TRBJ1-4, with 9 bases that match TRBD1. This CDR3 comprises 14 residues. V shed 4 bases, J shed 6 bases, and the junction held 6 bases outside the gene matches. CDR1 GTSNPN and CDR2 SVGIG come from the germline V gene (reference sequence). The CDR3 region has the DNA TGTGCCTGGACTACAGGGGGCTGGGATGAAAAACTGTTTTTT. Protein product: CAWTTGGWDEKLFF.

Concerning this clone itself: Other DNA sequences in the sample encode the same CDR3. V and J are TRBV6-5 and TRBJ1-3; maybe TRBD1 (6 bases). Trimming took off 0 bases at V and 0 bases at J, with 6 bases between the two ends. Per germline, CDR1 MNHEY and CDR2 SVGAGI. This CDR3 has 15 residues. The CDR3 protein is CASSYSTGSGNTIYF. The CDR3 DNA follows: TGTGCCAGCAGTTACTCGACAGGCTCTGGAAACACCATATATTTT.

This clone was counted a few times. At the DNA level, this CDR3 is encoded by other sequences in the same sample as well. This rearrangement joins TRBV18 to TRBJ2-5; D perhaps matches TRBD2 (6 bases). The germline V gene encodes CDR1 KGHSH and CDR2 LQKENI. V gave up 2 bases and J gave up 5 bases, with 9 bases separating them. The CDR3 covers 13 residues. The DNA for the CDR3 is TGTGCCAGCTCACCAGGGCTAGCGGAGACCCAGTACTTC. This encodes CASSPGLAETQYF.

The chain has TRBV1 and TRBJ2-1; the table gives TRBD2 as D, unverified against the DNA. TRBV1 is described as a pseudogene. The CDR3 runs to 17 residues. This CDR3 is CTSTQVRGSDSYNEQFF. CDR3 DNA: TGCACCAGCACCCAGGTCAGAGGGAGTGACTCCTACAATGAGCAGTTCTTC.

The chain employs TRBV6-5 and TRBJ2-7, with 8 bases that match TRBD1. V was pared by 7 bases and J by 1 base, with 6 bases of the junction left unmatched. Germline lookup yields CDR1 MNHEY and CDR2 SVGAGI. The CDR3 is made up of 14 amino acids. Here the CDR3 DNA reads TGTGCCAGCACCCTCCGACAGGGGTCCTACGAGCAGTACTTC. It codes for CASTLRQGSYEQYF.

The chain links TRBV7-9 to TRBJ2-7; 9 positions agree with TRBD1. CDR1 is SEHNR, CDR2 FQNEAQ, per germline (reference sequence). Trimming at V came to 5 bases and at J to 5 bases, leaving 7 bases not matched to a gene. The CDR3 loop spans 14 amino acids. The CDR3 region has the DNA TGTGCCAGCAGCGTTGGGACAGGGTCAAACGAGCAGTACTTC. Translated: CASSVGTGSNEQYF. The whole variable domain, remainder taken from reference TRBV7-9 and TRBJ2-7, is DTGVSQNPRHKITKRGQNVTFRCDPISEHNRLYWYRQTLGQGPEFLTYFQNEAQLEKSRLLSDRFSAERPKGSFSTLEIQRTEQGDSAMYLCASSVGTGSNEQYFGPGTRLTVT.

The genes are TRBV30 and TRBJ2-7; 9 positions agree with TRBD2. CDR1 GTSNPN and CDR2 SVGIG come from the germline V gene (reference sequence). This CDR3 comprises 15 residues. With 4 bases clipped from V and 5 bases from J, the junction kept 12 bases outside the gene matches. The chain's CDR3 is CAWIRVAGVSHEQYF. As DNA, the CDR3 is TGTGCCTGGATTCGAGTAGCGGGAGTATCCCACGAGCAGTACTTC.